This T cell receptor (beta chain) was documented in a study of shared clonotypes between healthy human individuals. Findings and caveats of the study: It was expected that sequencing depth would affect clonotype sharing among donors.

The CDR3 is 15 residues long. V shed 5 bases and J 6 bases; nucleotides not matched to a gene: 9. The V gene's germline CDR1 is SGHTA and CDR2 FQGTGA. With regard to this clone: Antigen: not known.

With unsorted samples, genomic DNA was obtained from tens of millions of PBMCs. An assay was performed, and its level was deep. Assay: immunoSEQ multiplex PCR; the TCRdb copy retains only in-frame clones and omits some. Of about 450,000 clones listed, roughly three quarters are singletons. This chain joins TRBV7-3 and TRBJ2-1; the match to TRBD2 covers 8 bases. Input material: PBMCs. This receptor was taken from a woman in her forties in good health. Some clones in this sample may be carry-over from other donors' samples. CDR3 sequence: CASSLVGTRGNEQFF. The CDR3 DNA reads TGTGCCAGCAGCCTAGTAGGGACTAGGGGCAATGAGCAGTTCTTC.